Each of the 2 T cell receptor beta chains below was sequenced from the same sample in a study of blood T cell repertoires in COVID-19. Profiled with immunoSEQ multiplex PCR; TCRdb holds only in-frame clones, not every one. Among 250,000 to 350,000 clones, more than 70% were seen once, and the ten largest hold approximately 7.8%. The material sequenced was peripheral blood. The receptors stem from a woman aged 45-60 years who had recovered from COVID-19.

Here the CDR3 DNA reads TGTGCCAGCAGCTTAAGGGGACTAGCGCTCGACTCCTACAATGAGCAGTTCTTC. Protein product: CASSLRGLALDSYNEQFF. V gene TRBV7-2 combines with J gene TRBJ2-1, with 10 bases that match TRBD2. The CDR3 consists of 18 residues. V shed 2 bases, J shed 0 bases, and the junction held 7 bases outside the gene matches. Germline CDR1 reads SGHTA; CDR2 reads FQGNSA. The variable domain in full, with the rest retrieved from reference TRBV7-2 and TRBJ2-1, is GAGVSQSPSNKVTEKGKDVELRCDPISGHTALYWYRQSLGQGLEFLIYFQGNSAPDKSGLPSDRFSAERTGGSVSTLTIQRTQQEDSAVYLCASSLRGLALDSYNEQFFGPGTRLTVL.

For the CDR3, the DNA is TGTGCCAGCAGCCCACGGAGGATAAGCACAGATACGCAGTATTTT. It encodes CASSPRRISTDTQYF. J is TRBJ2-3 and V is TRBV9; a possible D gene is TRBD2 (5 bases). This CDR3 is built from 15 residues. The germline V and J ends were trimmed by 4 bases and 0 bases, with 12 bases remaining between them. Germline CDR1 reads SGDLS; CDR2 reads YYNGEE.